The clone carrying this T cell receptor (beta chain) was found many times. This specimen comes from a study of spatial heterogeneity in lung cancer. Across the study: There were, on average, more than nine raw-read appearances for each unique TCR and UMI combination.

Per germline, CDR1 WNHNN and CDR2 SYGVQD (reference sequence). This CDR3 is 14 amino acids long. V dropped 5 bases and J dropped 1 base, with 11 bases sitting between them. Described time point: sample taken at primary tumor resection. Tumor, nontumor lung or frozen PBMC supplied whole RNA that was sequenced unsorted. TCR cDNA molecules each carried a unique molecular identifier. TCRdb re-called the 5' RACE reads through MiXCR, storing one row per CDR3 protein. Of roughly 79,000 distinct CDR3 sequences in the sample, 7% to 9% were seen once. V is TRBV10-1 and J is TRBJ2-5; TRBD1 might be the D (6 bases). The material sequenced was PBMCs, taken at surgery. The clonotype originates from a male donor with early-stage non-small cell lung cancer. This CDR3 is CASSTGQTQETQYF. The CDR3 region has the DNA TGCGCCAGCAGTACCGGACAGACCCAAGAGACCCAGTACTTC.